These 30 T cell receptor beta chains were all obtained from the same sample, sequenced in a study of T cells after yellow fever vaccination. From the 5' RACE reads, TCRdb called clonotypes with MiXCR, one entry per CDR3 protein. The repertoire includes some 670,000 distinct CDR3 sequences, around 12% of them detected once, and 14% to 15% sits in the top ten. The starting material was PBMCs, obtained on the day of the yellow fever booster vaccination. These receptors all stem from a man aged 25-40 years who received the YFV17D yellow fever vaccine.

This clonotype has at least ten counts. V usage is TRBV7-9 and J usage is TRBJ2-1, with TRBD2 matching over 13 bases. V was pared by 5 bases and J by 0 bases, with 4 bases of the junction left unmatched. There are 17 residues in the CDR3. The germline V gene encodes CDR1 SEHNR and CDR2 FQNEAQ (reference sequence). The CDR3 protein is CASSETSGRSSYNEQFF. The CDR3 nucleotides are TGTGCCAGCAGCGAGACTAGCGGGAGGAGCTCCTACAATGAGCAGTTCTTC.

This clonotype was observed a few times. The rearrangement links TRBV12-1 to TRBJ2-5; the D call TRBD1 from the table was never checked on the DNA. TRBV12-1 is a pseudogene. The length of the CDR3 is 14 residues. The CDR3 spells CASTLNRAQETQYF. In DNA, the CDR3 is TGTGCCAGCACCTTAAACAGGGCGCAAGAGACCCAGTACTTC.

The chain employs TRBV6-1 and TRBJ2-7, with D tentatively TRBD1 (6 bases). CDR3 size: 16 residues. V lost 2 bases and J lost 0, with 14 bases in between. Per germline, CDR1 MNHNS and CDR2 SASEGT. The CDR3 protein is CASSEFSRTASYEQYF. The CDR3 DNA reads TGTGCCAGCAGTGAATTCTCCCGGACAGCCTCCTACGAGCAGTACTTC.

This clonotype has at least ten counts. V usage is TRBV2 and J usage is TRBJ2-7, with unresolved D. The germline V gene has CDR1 SNHLY and CDR2 FYNNEI. The CDR3 spans 13 residues. V was cut by 6 bases and J by 2 bases, with 11 bases left in between. CDR3 amino acids: CASRPTATYEQYF. CDR3 coding DNA: TGTGCCAGCAGACCTACCGCAACCTACGAGCAGTACTTC.

There are a few counts of this clonotype. The chain joins TRBV5-4 to TRBJ2-5; 10 bases align to TRBD2. The CDR3 sequence is 15 residues long. V trimming: 1 base; J trimming: 2 bases; junction bases outside the gene matches: 2. Germline V gene sequence: CDR1 SGHNT, CDR2 YYREEE (reference sequence). The CDR3 nucleotides are TGTGCCAGCAGCTTGCCAGCGGGGGGGCAAGAGACCCAGTACTTC. Protein product: CASSLPAGGQETQYF.

The chain employs TRBV7-3 and TRBJ2-1, with D maybe TRBD2 (5 bases). This CDR3 spans 16 amino acids. Germline V lookup: CDR1 SGHTA, CDR2 FQGTGA. Trimming stripped 2 bases from V and 4 bases from J, with 15 bases between. DNA for the CDR3: TGTGCCAGCAGCTTAGCGTCTAGCAGGAGTTACAATGAGCAGTTCTTC. Residues: CASSLASSRSYNEQFF. Full variable domain (rest looked up from reference TRBV7-3 and TRBJ2-1): GAGVSQTPSNKVTEKGKYVELRCDPISGHTALYWYRQSLGQGPEFLIYFQGTGAADDSGLPNDRFFAVRPEGSVSTLKIQRTERGDSAVYLCASSLASSRSYNEQFFGPGTRLTVL.

The chain combines TRBV10-3 with TRBJ2-1; D is possibly TRBD1 (8 bases). The length of the CDR3 is 13 residues. The ends were cut back, 8 bases at V and 7 bases at J, with 15 bases in the middle. Germline V gene sequence: CDR1 ENHRY, CDR2 SYGVKD. CDR3 in DNA: TGTGCCATCGACAGGGGAGGGAATAATGAGCAGTTCTTC. Its translation: CAIDRGGNNEQFF.

This clonotype occurred a few times. The rearrangement uses TRBV5-1 and TRBJ2-7, with D perhaps given as TRBD1 or TRBD2 (6 bases each). The CDR3 is made up of 15 amino acids. Germline V gene data show CDR1 as SGHRS and CDR2 as YFSETQ. Trimming cost V 4 bases and J 5 bases, with 19 bases left between them. DNA for the CDR3: TGCGCCAGCAGCCTGGGAGGTGTGGGGGCCCACGAGCAGTACTTC. Its protein is CASSLGGVGAHEQYF.

The chain links TRBV3-1 to TRBJ2-2; 8 bases are shared with TRBD2. The germline V gene encodes CDR1 LGHDT and CDR2 YNNKEL (reference sequence). The ends lost 4 bases at V and 9 bases at J; junction bases unmatched: 13. The CDR3 loop spans 16 amino acids. The CDR3 nucleotides read TGTGCCAGCAGCCTGGGGCGGGCCGGGAGGGCCCGGGAGCTGTTTTTT. This translates into CASSLGRAGRARELFF. The variable domain in full, completed from reference TRBV3-1 and TRBJ2-2, reads DTAVSQTPKYLVTQMGNDKSIKCEQNLGHDTMYWYKQDSKKFLKIMFSYNNKELIINETVPNRFSPKSPDKAHLNLHINSLELGDSAVYFCASSLGRAGRARELFFGEGSRLTVL.

This clonotype was seen a handful of times. This CDR3 reads CASRSGTGSNQPQHF. In DNA, the CDR3 is TGTGCCAGCAGATCCGGGACAGGTTCAAATCAGCCCCAGCATTTT. V gene TRBV28 combines with J gene TRBJ1-5, with TRBD1 identical over 8 bases. CDR1 and CDR2 from the germline V gene are MDHEN and SYDVKM. The V and J ends lost 6 bases and 4 bases, in that order; junction bases with no gene match: 8. CDR3 length: 15 residues.

This sequence joins TRBV7-9 and TRBJ2-7; possibly TRBD1 for D (6 bases). Between the trimmed V and J ends, which lost 4 bases and 3 bases, there was a span of 13 bases. This CDR3 has 14 residues. CDR1 SEHNR and CDR2 FQNEAQ come from the germline V gene (reference sequence). The CDR3 region is CASSSGVAGYEQYF. The DNA for the CDR3 is TGTGCCAGCAGCTCAGGGGTTGCGGGCTACGAGCAGTACTTC.

In its sample, this clonotype was seen many times. The V and J genes are TRBV25-1 and TRBJ2-7; D not resolved. Germline V gene data show CDR1 as MGHDK and CDR2 as SYGVNS. The V gene lost 1 base and the J gene lost 7 bases, with 5 bases spanning the gap. The CDR3 has 11 residues. CDR3 in amino acids: CASSELVEQYF. The CDR3 region has the DNA TGTGCCAGCAGTGAATTAGTAGAGCAGTACTTC.

The V gene is TRBV20-1, the J gene TRBJ2-1; D possibly corresponds to TRBD1 (5 bases). The ends were cut back, 0 bases at V and 8 bases at J, with 14 bases in the middle. The CDR3 length is 14 residues. CDR1 and CDR2 (germline): DFQATT, SNEGSKA (reference sequence). CDR3: CSAREGARFHEQFF. CDR3 DNA sequence: TGCAGTGCTAGAGAAGGGGCCAGGTTCCATGAGCAGTTCTTC.

This clonotype showed up many times. The rearrangement uses TRBV11-2 and TRBJ1-2, with 8 bases that match TRBD1. The CDR3 runs 15 residues. Germline V lookup: CDR1 SGHAT, CDR2 FQNNGV. V lost 2 bases, J lost 4 bases, and 6 bases stayed unmatched. The CDR3 is CASSLQGAQGYGYTF. CDR3 coding DNA: TGTGCCAGCAGCTTACAGGGGGCGCAGGGCTATGGCTACACCTTC.

Here the CDR3 DNA reads TGTGCCAGCAGTCAGACCATGGCCGGGGAGCTGTTTTTT. It codes for CASSQTMAGELFF. The rearrangement uses TRBV6-2 or TRBV6-3 and TRBJ2-2; D not resolved. Germline V gene sequence: CDR1 MNHEY, CDR2 SVGEGT. V was trimmed by 5 bases and J by 6 bases, leaving 10 bases between them. The CDR3 length is 13 residues.

This clonotype was counted a few times. CDR3 bases: TGTGCCAGCAGCTTGGGCCCAGGGGGCACAGATACGCAGTATTTT. Its protein is CASSLGPGGTDTQYF. V usage is TRBV7-2 and J usage is TRBJ2-3; D is possibly TRBD1 (6 bases). Looked up from germline, CDR1 is SGHTA and CDR2 is FQGNSA. V lost 3 bases to trimming and J lost 1 base, with 11 bases between them. This CDR3 has 15 residues.

This clonotype was detected a few times. This chain uses TRBV29-1 with TRBJ2-3; no reliable D call. CDR3 length: 12 amino acids. Trimming removed 0 bases from V and 3 bases from J, with 4 bases in between. Germline values: CDR1 SQVTM, CDR2 ANQGSEA. The CDR3 is CSVEDKTDTQYF. CDR3 sequence (DNA): TGCAGCGTTGAAGATAAGACAGATACGCAGTATTTT.

This clonotype was observed a handful of times. The chain couples TRBV30 to TRBJ1-5, with 7 nucleotides matching TRBD1. The germline V gene has CDR1 GTSNPN and CDR2 SVGIG (reference sequence). The ends lost 4 bases at V and 7 bases at J; junction bases unmatched: 10. The CDR3 length is 14 residues. CDR3: CAWKATGVGQPQHF. DNA of the CDR3: TGTGCCTGGAAAGCTACAGGGGTCGGGCAGCCCCAGCATTTT.

This clonotype was counted only a few times. The chain carries TRBV2 and TRBJ1-1; TRBD1 matches 7 bases. The V gene's germline CDR1 is SNHLY and CDR2 FYNNEI. The CDR3 spans 15 residues. V dropped 7 bases and J dropped 1; count of bases not matched to a gene: 9. This CDR3 is CASNLGQPGNTEAFF. The CDR3 nucleotides read TGTGCCAGCAATCTGGGACAGCCTGGGAACACTGAAGCTTTCTTT.

The gene calls are TRBV20-1 and TRBJ1-1; D is unresolved. V lost 0 bases and J 0 bases, leaving 8 bases between the germline ends. From germline, CDR1 is DFQATT and CDR2 SNEGSKA (reference sequence). This CDR3 spans 14 amino acids. The CDR3 region is CSAREGSLNTEAFF. DNA for the CDR3: TGCAGTGCTAGAGAGGGCAGCCTGAACACTGAAGCTTTCTTT.

This clonotype was counted at least ten times. The rearrangement links TRBV11-2 to TRBJ2-1; D ambiguous. This CDR3 spans 12 amino acids. V was cut by 3 bases and J by 9 bases, with 9 bases left in between. The germline CDR1 and CDR2 sequences are SGHAT and FQNNGV. CDR3 in DNA: TGTGCCAGCAGCTTGGAAAGGGTTGAGCAGTTCTTC. Its translation: CASSLERVEQFF.

This clonotype was seen repeatedly, ten times or more. V and J are TRBV9 and TRBJ2-3; D not certain. The CDR3 length is 13 residues. CDR1 and CDR2 (germline): SGDLS, YYNGEE. V dropped 1 base and J dropped 0 bases, with 3 bases sitting between them. The CDR3 reads CASSVLSTDTQYF. The CDR3 nucleotides read TGTGCCAGCAGCGTATTAAGCACAGATACGCAGTATTTT.

The rearrangement uses TRBV5-1 and TRBJ2-7; TRBD1 aligns across 11 bases. This CDR3 contains 16 residues. Trimming cost V 3 bases and J 4 bases; bases outside gene matches: 9. Germline V lookup: CDR1 SGHRS, CDR2 YFSETQ. In DNA form, the CDR3 reads TGCGCCAGCAGCTCGGGACAGGGGGTGGTGATGTACGAGCAGTACTTC. Protein: CASSSGQGVVMYEQYF.

The V gene is TRBV28, the J gene TRBJ2-7; TRBD2 aligns across 9 bases. Trimming took 6 bases from V and 5 from J; bases not matched to a gene: 14. Germline V gene data show CDR1 as MDHEN and CDR2 as SYDVKM. This CDR3 spans 16 amino acids. CDR3 sequence reads: CASRPSGTWDLHEQYF. The CDR3 DNA is TGTGCCAGCAGACCTAGCGGGACTTGGGATCTCCACGAGCAGTACTTC.

The genes are TRBV3-1 and TRBJ2-7, with 9 positions matching TRBD1. This CDR3 is built from 14 residues. The J segment lost 2 bases and the V segment lost 3 bases, leaving 2 bases of the junction unmatched. Germline V lookup: CDR1 LGHDT, CDR2 YNNKEL (reference sequence). The CDR3 nucleotides read TGTGCCAGCAGCCAGACAGGGGGGCCCTACGAGCAGTACTTC. Amino acid sequence: CASSQTGGPYEQYF.

This clonotype was picked up a small number of times. V is TRBV20-1 and J is TRBJ2-5; 9 bases are shared with TRBD1. This CDR3 has 13 amino acids. Losses at the gene ends were 6 bases for V and 1 base for J; bases not matched to a gene: 3. Germline CDR1 reads DFQATT; CDR2 reads SNEGSKA (reference sequence). DNA of the CDR3: TGCAGTGCCCCGACAGGGGGCCAAGAGACCCAGTACTTC. Translated, it gives CSAPTGGQETQYF.

The table lists this clonotype with a count of one. This chain joins TRBV28 and TRBJ2-5; D remains unclear. The germline gives CDR1 MDHEN, CDR2 SYDVKM. Trimming removed 5 bases at V and 5 bases at J, with 12 bases between. This CDR3 is built from 13 residues. CDR3 sequence reads: CASSIGRMETQYF. CDR3 in DNA: TGTGCCAGCAGTATCGGCAGGATGGAGACCCAGTACTTC.

The chain recombines TRBV12-3 or TRBV12-4 with TRBJ2-7, with 7 bases matching TRBD1. The CDR3 covers 11 residues. The junction had 2 bases not matched to a gene; V was cut back by 6 bases and J by 6 bases. CDR3 residues: CASRAGGEQYF. DNA for the CDR3: TGTGCCAGCAGAGCAGGGGGCGAGCAGTACTTC.

This clonotype was counted ten times or more. The rearrangement links TRBV5-6 to TRBJ1-6; D gene unclear. With 1 base removed from V and 8 bases from J, the gap between germline ends came to 7 bases. Germline CDR1 reads SGHDT; CDR2 reads YYEEEE. The CDR3 runs 13 residues. In DNA form, the CDR3 reads TGTGCCAGCAGCTTGAACCGGGATTCACCCCTCCACTTT. It encodes CASSLNRDSPLHF.

This clonotype was counted at least ten times. The rearrangement joins TRBV29-1 to TRBJ2-7, with 8 nucleotides matching TRBD1. CDR3 length: 15 residues. V lost 4 bases to trimming and J lost 5 bases; unmatched junction nucleotides: 13. From germline, CDR1 is SQVTM and CDR2 ANQGSEA. CDR3 sequence reads: CSVVKVAGGFNEQYF. The CDR3 DNA follows: TGCAGCGTTGTTAAGGTGGCAGGGGGCTTTAACGAGCAGTACTTC.